Listed here are 12 T cell receptor beta chains from one sample, sequenced in a study of identical twins. One entry per CDR3 protein, called by TCRdb with MiXCR from the 5' RACE reads. The table lists approximately 410,000 distinct CDR3 sequences, less than 20% of them singletons. Input material: naive T cells sorted from blood. These receptors originate from a man aged 50 to 59 in good health.

There are a few counts of this clonotype. The CDR3 DNA is TGTGTAGAAGCCGGCGGATCAGACACTGAAGCTTTCTTT. It specifies CVEAGGSDTEAFF. V gene TRBV7-9 combines with J gene TRBJ1-1; D unresolved. Per the germline V gene, CDR1 is SEHNR and CDR2 is FQNEAQ (reference sequence). The CDR3 consists of 13 residues.

This clonotype was found many times. The chain joins TRBV12-3 or TRBV12-4 to TRBJ2-2; 14 nucleotides agree with TRBD2. The V segment lost 5 bases and the J segment 4 bases; nucleotides outside the gene matches: 3. This CDR3 is built from 16 residues. CDR3 protein: CASSPGLAGVTGELFF. CDR3 DNA sequence: TGTGCCAGCAGTCCGGGACTAGCGGGGGTCACCGGGGAGCTGTTTTTT.

This clonotype occurred a few times. V gene TRBV13 combines with J gene TRBJ2-7; D perhaps matches TRBD1 (6 bases). V was shortened by 7 bases and J by 2 bases, with 21 bases between the two germline ends. The CDR3 consists of 16 residues. Germline V gives CDR1 PRHDT, CDR2 FYEKMQ (reference sequence). CDR3 amino acids: CASTPSAKKGAYEQYF. As DNA, the CDR3 is TGTGCCAGCACCCCCTCGGCAAAAAAGGGGGCCTACGAGCAGTACTTC.

The sample holds many counts of this clonotype. The chain uses TRBV27 and TRBJ2-7; D is perhaps TRBD1 or TRBD2 (5 bases each). V gave up 4 bases and J gave up 3 bases, with 16 bases separating them. The CDR3 contains 15 residues. CDR1 and CDR2 (germline): MNHEY, SMNVEV (reference sequence). The CDR3 is CASSSRDRGDYEQYF. In DNA, the CDR3 is TGTGCCAGCAGTTCCCGGGATAGAGGGGACTACGAGCAGTACTTC.

This clonotype appeared once. The chain combines TRBV4-3 with TRBJ2-1, with D perhaps matching TRBD1 (6 bases). V was clipped by 1 base and J by 5 bases, with 27 bases between them. Germline V gene lookup returns CDR1 LGHNA and CDR2 YSLEER. This CDR3 comprises 20 residues. CDR3 sequence (DNA): TGCGCCAGCAGCCAAGCGCACAGCTTCAGTGACAGGCGCATAAACAATGAGCAGTTCTTC. Protein product: CASSQAHSFSDRRINNEQFF.

Ten or more counts support this clonotype. This chain connects TRBV6-2 or TRBV6-3 to TRBJ2-7, with 9 bases lining up with TRBD1. Germline V gene sequence: CDR1 MNHEY, CDR2 SVGEGT. J lost 5 bases, V lost 5 bases, and 10 bases had no gene match. The CDR3 contains 15 residues. CDR3 region: CASSSGTGYVHEQYF. As DNA, the CDR3 is TGTGCCAGCAGTAGCGGGACAGGGTATGTCCACGAGCAGTACTTC.

This clonotype came up a few times. The chain uses TRBV10-3 and TRBJ2-1; tentative D call: TRBD2 (5 bases). Looked up from germline, CDR1 is ENHRY and CDR2 is SYGVKD. CDR3 length equals 15 residues. Trimming shortened V by 2 bases and J by 0 bases, and 8 bases separated the two germline ends. The CDR3 here is CAISELTSSYNEQFF. The CDR3 nucleotides are TGTGCCATCAGTGAGCTAACTAGCTCCTACAATGAGCAGTTCTTC.

The chain employs TRBV5-1 and TRBJ1-6; D is undetermined. The CDR3 length is 12 residues. Germline V gene lookup returns CDR1 SGHRS and CDR2 YFSETQ. Trimming left V 0 bases short and J 8 bases short, with 3 bases between. CDR3 amino acids: CASSLGHSPLHF. CDR3 nucleotide sequence: TGCGCCAGCAGCTTGGGCCATTCACCCCTCCACTTT.

The chain joins TRBV29-1 to TRBJ2-1, with 7 bases fitting TRBD2. Germline V gene lookup returns CDR1 SQVTM and CDR2 ANQGSEA. J gave up 5 bases and V 2 bases, and 6 bases lay outside the gene matches. The CDR3 covers 14 residues. CDR3 sequence: CSVEPGEGHNEQFF. CDR3 sequence (DNA): TGCAGCGTTGAACCCGGGGAGGGTCACAATGAGCAGTTCTTC.

V is TRBV5-5 and J is TRBJ2-5; D ambiguous. The CDR3 spans 13 residues. V was trimmed by 0 bases and J by 5 bases, leaving 8 bases between them. CDR1 and CDR2 from the germline V gene are SGHKS and YYEKEE (reference sequence). The CDR3 nucleotides are TGTGCCAGCAGCTTGGTCTTTACTGAGACCCAGTACTTC. Amino acids: CASSLVFTETQYF. Using reference TRBV5-5 and TRBJ2-5 for the parts outside the CDR3, the full variable domain is DAGVTQSPTHLIKTRGQQVTLRCSPISGHKSVSWYQQVLGQGPQFIFQYYEKEERGRGNFPDRFSARQFPNYSSELNVNALLLGDSALYLCASSLVFTETQYFGPGTRLLVL.

In this sample, this clonotype turned up a few times. The J gene is TRBJ2-7, the V gene TRBV20-1; D is unresolved. V lost 0 bases and J 5 bases, leaving 11 bases between the germline ends. Germline CDR1 reads DFQATT; CDR2 reads SNEGSKA (reference sequence). The CDR3 has 13 residues. The CDR3 DNA is TGCAGTGCTAGAGATCCCCAGACCCACGAGCAGTACTTC. It is translated as CSARDPQTHEQYF.

The chain recombines TRBV10-3 with TRBJ2-1; 8 bases are shared with TRBD2. Germline V gene lookup returns CDR1 ENHRY and CDR2 SYGVKD. The J segment lost 5 bases and the V segment lost 2 bases, leaving 20 bases of the junction unmatched. The CDR3 contains 20 residues. The CDR3 DNA reads as TGTGCCATCAGTGAGCAGGTTGCGGGGGGCCCGCTAAACGTCCACAATGAGCAGTTCTTC. It codes for CAISEQVAGGPLNVHNEQFF.